The rows below give T cell receptor beta chains drawn from one sample of a study of shared clonotypes between healthy human individuals. Method: immunoSEQ multiplex PCR; TCRdb's copy keeps in-frame clones and lacks some. Of about 380,000 clones in the sample, approximately 97% are singletons; the top ten hold more than 0.3%. Specimen: memory CD8+ T cells sorted from blood. Receptor source: a man aged 30 to 45 in good health. Each CDR3 is given with its conserved first and last residue. The order of the fields is clone size, CDR3 length, J gene, V gene, D gene, CDR3 DNA, CDR3 protein. A D gene is named only where the DNA matches it firmly. Only some rows state a clone size, as once, few, many or a class for expanded clones.

size: .
length: 16
J: TRBJ2-3
V: TRBV5-1
D: TRBD1
DNA: TGCGCCAGCCGCCCCCGGATCGACAGGGCGGCAGATACGCAGTATTTT
CDR3: CASRPRIDRAADTQYF

size: .
length: 13
J: TRBJ2-1
V: TRBV28
D: .
DNA: TGTGCCAGCAGACCTGGCGCCTACAATGAGCAGTTCTTC
CDR3: CASRPGAYNEQFF

size: .
length: 15
J: TRBJ2-2
V: TRBV5-1
D: .
DNA: TGCGCCAGCAGCTTGGTTGTAGTGGGGACCGGGGAGCTGTTTTTT
CDR3: CASSLVVVGTGELFF

size: .
length: 14
J: TRBJ1-2
V: TRBV6-5
D: .
DNA: TGTGCCAGCAGTTACTCAGGAGGGCACCATGGCTACACCTTC
CDR3: CASSYSGGHHGYTF

size: .
length: 15
J: TRBJ2-7
V: TRBV5-1
D: TRBD2
DNA: TGCGCCAGCAGCTCCCTGGTGGCGGGAGCCTACGAGCAGTACTTC
CDR3: CASSSLVAGAYEQYF

size: once
length: 13
J: TRBJ2-1
V: TRBV5-8
D: .
DNA: TGTGCCAGCAGCTGGACTTCCTACAATGAGCAGTTCTTC
CDR3: CASSWTSYNEQFF

size: .
length: 14
J: TRBJ2-7
V: TRBV10-3
D: .
DNA: TGTGCCGTTAGCTCCACCCCGATTGCTTACGAGCAGTACTTC
CDR3: CAVSSTPIAYEQYF

size: .
length: 15
J: TRBJ2-1
V: TRBV7-8
D: TRBD2
DNA: TGTGCCAGCAGCTTAGGGACTAGCAGCTACAATGAGCAGTTCTTC
CDR3: CASSLGTSSYNEQFF

size: .
length: 12
J: TRBJ2-7
V: TRBV2
D: .
DNA: TGTGCCAGCCGGGTGGCAGGGCGTGAGCAGTACTTC
CDR3: CASRVAGREQYF

size: .
length: 16
J: TRBJ2-3
V: TRBV5-1
D: .
DNA: TGCGCCAGCAGCGGTCCCCGTTCTCTCAGCCCAGATACGCAGTATTTT
CDR3: CASSGPRSLSPDTQYF

size: .
length: 17
J: TRBJ2-4
V: TRBV4-1
D: .
DNA: TGCGCCAGCAGCCAAGACAAGGGGCTAAGGGGCAAAAACATTCAGTACTTC
CDR3: CASSQDKGLRGKNIQYF

size: once
length: 15
J: TRBJ2-1
V: TRBV28
D: TRBD2
DNA: TGTGCCAGCACTAAAGCGGGAGGAGTTTACAATGAGCAGTTCTTC
CDR3: CASTKAGGVYNEQFF

size: once
length: 13
J: TRBJ2-5
V: TRBV5-6
D: .
DNA: TGTGCCAGCAGCTTTTTAGCTTTGGAGACCCAGTACTTC
CDR3: CASSFLALETQYF

size: .
length: 10
J: TRBJ2-5
V: TRBV6-5
D: .
DNA: TGTGCCAGCCGAGGGGAGACCCAGTACTTC
CDR3: CASRGETQYF

size: .
length: 16
J: TRBJ2-3
V: TRBV13
D: .
DNA: TGTGCCAGCAGCTTAGGCGGGCGGGCTAGCACAGATACGCAGTATTTT
CDR3: CASSLGGRASTDTQYF

size: .
length: 11
J: TRBJ2-7
V: TRBV6-1
D: .
DNA: TGTGCCAGCAGTGAATTGGGGGAGCAGTACTTC
CDR3: CASSELGEQYF

size: .
length: 12
J: TRBJ1-1
V: TRBV5-4
D: .
DNA: TGTGCCAGCAGTTATGGACAGACTGAAGCTTTCTTT
CDR3: CASSYGQTEAFF

size: .
length: 15
J: TRBJ2-7
V: TRBV19
D: TRBD2
DNA: TGTGCCAGTAGTATAGAGGGCGGGAGAACGGGCGAGCAGTACTTC
CDR3: CASSIEGGRTGEQYF

size: few
length: 13
J: TRBJ2-3
V: TRBV5-1
D: .
DNA: TGCGCCAGCAGCTTGGGAGGCACAGATACGCAGTATTTT
CDR3: CASSLGGTDTQYF

size: .
length: 15
J: TRBJ2-1
V: TRBV7-3
D: .
DNA: TGTGCCAGCAGCCCTGGGGGGCCCTCCTACAATGAGCAGTTCTTC
CDR3: CASSPGGPSYNEQFF

size: .
length: 15
J: TRBJ2-1
V: TRBV9
D: .
DNA: TGTGCCAGCAGCGTAGCGGCAGCTTCCTACAATGAGCAGTTCTTC
CDR3: CASSVAAASYNEQFF

size: .
length: 13
J: TRBJ2-7
V: TRBV6-1
D: TRBD1
DNA: TGTGCCAGCATCGGGACAGTCTCCTACGAGCAGTACTTC
CDR3: CASIGTVSYEQYF

size: .
length: 14
J: TRBJ2-7
V: TRBV28
D: TRBD1
DNA: TGTGCCAGCAGTTTCCGGACAGGGGGCCACGAGCAGTACTTC
CDR3: CASSFRTGGHEQYF

size: .
length: 19
J: TRBJ1-3
V: TRBV7-9
D: .
DNA: TGTGCCAGCAGCTTAGGGCCATATCCGGGACGATATTCTGGAAACATCATATATTTT
CDR3: CASSLGPYPGRYSGNIIYF

size: .
length: 15
J: TRBJ1-4
V: TRBV7-9
D: .
DNA: TGTGCCAGCAGCCCCCCGGGCCTAGATAATGAAAAACTGTTTTTT
CDR3: CASSPPGLDNEKLFF

size: .
length: 15
J: TRBJ2-3
V: TRBV10-1
D: TRBD2
DNA: TGCGCCAGCTATTCCGGGACTAGCGGCCCAGATACGCAGTATTTT
CDR3: CASYSGTSGPDTQYF